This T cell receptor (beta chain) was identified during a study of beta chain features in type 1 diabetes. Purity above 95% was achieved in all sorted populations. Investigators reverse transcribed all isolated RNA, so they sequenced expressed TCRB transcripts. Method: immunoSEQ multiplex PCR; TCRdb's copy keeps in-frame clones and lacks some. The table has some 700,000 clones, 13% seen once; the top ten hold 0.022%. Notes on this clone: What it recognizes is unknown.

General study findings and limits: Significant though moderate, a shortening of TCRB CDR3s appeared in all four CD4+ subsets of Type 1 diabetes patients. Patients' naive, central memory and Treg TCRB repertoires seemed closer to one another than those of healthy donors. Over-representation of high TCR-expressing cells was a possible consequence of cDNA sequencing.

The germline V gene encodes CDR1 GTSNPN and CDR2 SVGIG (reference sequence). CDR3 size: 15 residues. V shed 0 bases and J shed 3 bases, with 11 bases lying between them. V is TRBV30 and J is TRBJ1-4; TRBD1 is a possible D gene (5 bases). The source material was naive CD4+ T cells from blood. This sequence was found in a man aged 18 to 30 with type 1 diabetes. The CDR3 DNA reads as TGTGCCTGGAGTGTACAGGCAGCCCCTAATGAAAAACTGTTTTTT. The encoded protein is CAWSVQAAPNEKLFF.